This is a list of T cell receptor beta chains from one sample in a study of patients and donors after allogeneic stem cell transplantation. MiXCR was run by TCRdb on the RT-PCR reads, yielding one entry per CDR3 protein. This sample yields 150,000 to 250,000 distinct CDR3 sequences, of which less than 45% are seen a single time; around 35% belongs to the top ten. The sample taken for sequencing was blood, either unsorted or a sorted T cell fraction (not recorded which). These receptors were taken from a human donor who was either an allogeneic HSCT recipient or a stem cell or donor lymphocyte infusion donor (not recorded which). It is not recorded whose cells these are; they may come from a transplant donor. Both conserved end residues are part of each CDR3. The D gene is left open where the match is weak. The size field is filled for only some rows; it gives once, few, many or a size class.

clone_size,d_call,v_call,j_call,cdr3_nt,cdr3_aa
NA,NA,TRBV15,TRBJ1-4,TGTGCCACGGGCAGAACTAATGAAAAACTGTTTTTT,CATGRTNEKLFF
NA,NA,TRBV5-1,TRBJ2-2,TGCGCCAGCAGCTTGGAATCTAGCGCGAACACCGGGGAGCTGTTTTTT,CASSLESSANTGELFF
NA,NA,TRBV20-1,TRBJ2-2,TGCAGTGCTAGAAAGGGGGGCACGGGCACCGGGGAGCTGTTTTTT,CSARKGGTGTGELFF
few,NA,TRBV28,TRBJ1-5,TGTGCCAGCAGTTCCCGGGAGGGGTTGGGACTCAATCAGCCCCAGCATTTT,CASSSREGLGLNQPQHF
few,TRBD1,TRBV6-5,TRBJ1-2,TGTGCCAGCAGTGGGGACAGGGTCTATGGCTACACCTTC,CASSGDRVYGYTF
few,TRBD1,TRBV7-9,TRBJ1-1,TGTGCCAGCAGCTTAGCGACGGGACAGGGAGGGACTGAAGCTTTCTTT,CASSLATGQGGTEAFF
NA,NA,TRBV24-1,TRBJ1-1,TGTGCCACCAGCCGCCGGGTCGGCAGTGAAGCTTTCTTT,CATSRRVGSEAFF
NA,TRBD1,TRBV7-9,TRBJ1-2,TGTGCCAGCATCCCACAGGGGTTCGACTATGGCTACACCTTC,CASIPQGFDYGYTF
NA,NA,TRBV20-1,TRBJ2-7,TGCAGTGCTAGAGCCACTCTGGGGGCAGCATCGTACTTC,CSARATLGAASYF
NA,NA,TRBV15,TRBJ1-1,TGTGCCACCAGCAGGCAGGTCGCAAACACTGAAGCTTTCTTT,CATSRQVANTEAFF
NA,NA,TRBV28,TRBJ1-5,TGTGCCAGCAGTCCCAATAGAATCGGTGGGGAAGATAGCAATCAGCCCCAGCATTTT,CASSPNRIGGEDSNQPQHF
NA,NA,TRBV12-3/TRBV12-4,TRBJ1-1,TGTGCCAGCCAGTCCACTGAAGCTTTCTTT,CASQSTEAFF
NA,TRBD1,TRBV7-3,TRBJ1-5,TGTGCCAGCAGCTCCCGACAGGGGAATCAGCCCCAGCATTTT,CASSSRQGNQPQHF
NA,TRBD2,TRBV20-1,TRBJ2-1,TGCAGTGCTTATAGCGGGAGGGCCGATGAGCAGTTCTTC,CSAYSGRADEQFF
NA,NA,TRBV7-8,TRBJ1-4,TGTGCCAGCAGCTTTCGGGGGATAGCAACTAATGAAAAACTGTTTTTT,CASSFRGIATNEKLFF
few,NA,TRBV29-1,TRBJ1-1,TGCAGCGTTGTAGGGGGATCGAACACTGAAGCTTTCTTT,CSVVGGSNTEAFF
NA,NA,TRBV5-1,TRBJ1-2,TGCGCCAGCAGCTTGACCTCCAACTATGGCTACACCTTC,CASSLTSNYGYTF
NA,NA,TRBV15,TRBJ1-1,TGTGCCACCAGCAGGGGAACGGGTGAAGCTTTCTTT,CATSRGTGEAFF
NA,NA,TRBV29-1,TRBJ1-1,TGCAGCGGATACGGCCTGAACACTGAAGCTTTCTTT,CSGYGLNTEAFF
NA,NA,TRBV7-8,TRBJ2-1,TGTGCCAGCTCCGGGGAGGAGAGCTCCTACAATGAGCAGTTCTTC,CASSGEESSYNEQFF
few,NA,TRBV20-1,TRBJ1-5,TGCAGTGCTAGGCGCAGGGCCGATCAGCCCCAGCATTTT,CSARRRADQPQHF
NA,TRBD1,TRBV12-3/TRBV12-4,TRBJ1-2,TGTGCCAGCAGGAAGGACAGGGGGGCTAGGGGCTACACCTTC,CASRKDRGARGYTF
NA,NA,TRBV4-2,TRBJ1-3,TGTGCCAGCAGCCAACCCTACCAGGCAGTCCGAAACACCATATATTTT,CASSQPYQAVRNTIYF
NA,TRBD1,TRBV5-6,TRBJ1-2,TGTGCCAGCAGCTTCGGGGCAGGGGGCGACTATGGCTACACCTTC,CASSFGAGGDYGYTF
NA,NA,TRBV18,TRBJ2-1,TGTGCCAGCTCAGTACCCGGGACCGCCTACAATGAGCAGTTCTTC,CASSVPGTAYNEQFF
NA,TRBD1,TRBV20-1,TRBJ1-2,TGCAGTGCTAGAGATGGTGACAGGGGCTATGGCTACACCTTC,CSARDGDRGYGYTF
NA,NA,TRBV7-9,TRBJ2-5,TGTGCCAGCAGCTTAGCGGGAGGACGCGGTGTCCAGTACTTC,CASSLAGGRGVQYF
NA,NA,TRBV2,TRBJ1-4,TGTGCCAGCAGCCCACCCGTCCCTAATGAAAAACTGTTTTTT,CASSPPVPNEKLFF
NA,NA,TRBV5-6,TRBJ2-3,TGTGCCAGCAGCTTGAGGGGACCCTGGGCAGATACGCAGTATTTT,CASSLRGPWADTQYF
few,NA,TRBV30,TRBJ1-2,TGTGCCTGGAGACCTCCGGACGGCTACTATGGCTACACCTTC,CAWRPPDGYYGYTF
few,TRBD1,TRBV4-3,TRBJ1-2,TGCGCCAGCAGCCAAGTTCTGGGGTTGAATTCCGGGACAGTAGGCTACACCTTC,CASSQVLGLNSGTVGYTF
NA,NA,TRBV10-3,TRBJ1-5,TGTGCCATCAGTGTGCAGGGAGGGGACAATCAGTCCCAGCATTTT,CAISVQGGDNQSQHF
few,NA,TRBV2,TRBJ1-2,TGTGCCAGGAGTCCTTATGGCTACACCTTC,CARSPYGYTF
few,TRBD1,TRBV5-1,TRBJ1-1,TGCGCCAGCAGCTTGGACTTTGCGACAGGGGACACTGAAGCTTTCTTT,CASSLDFATGDTEAFF
NA,NA,TRBV20-1,TRBJ1-5,TGCAGTGCTAGAGATGGGCAGGGGCTCTGGAGCAATCAGCCCCAGCATTTT,CSARDGQGLWSNQPQHF
NA,NA,TRBV12-3/TRBV12-4,TRBJ1-5,TGTGCCAGCACCCATATAGGGGAAGTTAATCAGCCCCAGCATTTT,CASTHIGEVNQPQHF
NA,NA,TRBV11-2,TRBJ1-6,TGTGCCAGCAGCTTGACGATCAGGGGCCCATATAATTCACCCCTCCACTTT,CASSLTIRGPYNSPLHF
NA,NA,TRBV20-1,TRBJ2-7,TGCAGTGCAACCACTAGCCCCTCCGCCTACGAGCAGTACTTC,CSATTSPSAYEQYF
few,NA,TRBV12-3/TRBV12-4,TRBJ2-1,TGTGCCAGCAGTTTACCCAGGATCCGAAATGAGCAGTTCTTC,CASSLPRIRNEQFF
few,NA,TRBV29-1,TRBJ1-2,TGCAGCGTTGACCCCCCAAGGGGGGATGGCTACACCTTC,CSVDPPRGDGYTF
NA,NA,TRBV7-9,TRBJ2-1,TGTGCCAGCAGCCAAGCAGCCTCGCACAATGAGCAGTTCTTC,CASSQAASHNEQFF
NA,NA,TRBV5-1,TRBJ2-2,TGCGCCAGCCGGGGACTTTGGTATACCGGGGAGCTGTTTTTT,CASRGLWYTGELFF
NA,TRBD1,TRBV2,TRBJ2-2,TGTGCCAGCAGTTTGACAGGGTCTTACACCGGGGAGCTGTTTTTT,CASSLTGSYTGELFF
few,NA,TRBV29-1,TRBJ1-1,TGCAGCGTTGAAGGCGGACAGAACACTGAAGCTTTCTTT,CSVEGGQNTEAFF
NA,NA,TRBV27,TRBJ2-2,TGTGCCAGCAGTCCCGGGTCTAACACCGGGGAGCTGTTTTTT,CASSPGSNTGELFF
NA,NA,TRBV5-6,TRBJ2-5,TGTGCCGGCAGCTTCGGGACTTACCAAGAGACCCAGTACTTC,CAGSFGTYQETQYF
NA,NA,TRBV14,TRBJ2-1,TGTGCCAGCAGCCAAGATCTAGGGGAAAGTAATGAGCAGTTCTTC,CASSQDLGESNEQFF
NA,NA,TRBV6-2/TRBV6-3,TRBJ1-2,TGTGCCAGCAGTTACCCGGCTTGGCAGGCCGACTATGGCTACACCTTC,CASSYPAWQADYGYTF
few,NA,TRBV6-5,TRBJ2-7,TGTGCCAGCAGTAGAACGACCGAGCAGTACTTC,CASSRTTEQYF
few,NA,TRBV5-1,TRBJ1-2,TGCGCCAGCCGTGAGGGGGTTGGCTACACCTTC,CASREGVGYTF
NA,TRBD2,TRBV12-3/TRBV12-4,TRBJ2-3,TGTGCCAGCAGTTTAGCTTTGATGCGGGAGGGCCCTCCAGATACGCAGTATTTT,CASSLALMREGPPDTQYF
few,TRBD1,TRBV6-6,TRBJ2-7,TGTGCCAGCAGTTATCCGGGACAGGGGTACGAGCAGTACTTC,CASSYPGQGYEQYF
few,NA,TRBV15,TRBJ1-5,TGTGCCACCAGCAGTGGGGTGGGCAATCAGCCCCAGCATTTT,CATSSGVGNQPQHF
few,NA,TRBV12-3/TRBV12-4,TRBJ1-5,TGTGCCAGCAGTCTGACCAGGAGCAATCAGCCCCAGCATTTT,CASSLTRSNQPQHF
NA,NA,TRBV12-3/TRBV12-4,TRBJ2-3,TGTGCCAGCAGTTTGCGGCGGACCACAGATACGCAGTATTTT,CASSLRRTTDTQYF
many,NA,TRBV12-3/TRBV12-4,TRBJ1-2,TGTGCCAGCAGTTTGGGCAGGGTCGACTATGGCTACACCTTC,CASSLGRVDYGYTF
NA,TRBD2,TRBV6-5,TRBJ2-1,TGTGCCAGCAGGTATAGCGGGAGCTCCTACAATGAGCAGTTCTTC,CASRYSGSSYNEQFF
few,NA,TRBV15,TRBJ1-2,TGTGCCACCAGCATCCGGGACATCGGTTTCTATGGCTACACCTTC,CATSIRDIGFYGYTF
NA,NA,TRBV7-2,TRBJ1-5,TGTGCCAGCAGTTACCAGTTTGGAGGGAGCAATCAGCCCCAGCATTTT,CASSYQFGGSNQPQHF